This is a list of T cell receptor beta chains from one sample in a study of T-cell memory formation after mild COVID-19. TCRdb independently ran MiXCR on the 5' RACE reads; one entry per CDR3 protein. The repertoire holds 360,000 or so distinct CDR3 sequences, with 25% to 30% as singletons. Specimen: PBMCs or a T cell subset sorted from them (not recorded which). All receptors come from an adult woman who had mild COVID-19 (a few samples of this study predate the infection). Cell type and time point are not known. Each CDR3 is given with its conserved first and last residue. D genes are given only for firm matches. Part of the rows lack a size; the others show once, few, many or a class for expanded clones.

j_gene: TRBJ2-2; d_gene: TRBD2; v_gene: TRBV5-1; abundance: NA; CDR3aa: CASLAGVHTGELFF; CDR3nt: TGCGCCAGCCTAGCGGGGGTGCACACCGGGGAGCTGTTTTTT
j_gene: TRBJ2-2; d_gene: TRBD2; v_gene: TRBV5-1; abundance: few; CDR3aa: CASSLEVWLAGSPTGELFF; CDR3nt: TGCGCCAGCAGCTTGGAGGTGTGGTTAGCGGGATCACCCACCGGGGAGCTGTTTTTT
j_gene: TRBJ1-1; d_gene: NA; v_gene: TRBV14; abundance: few; CDR3aa: CASSQGRITEAFF; CDR3nt: TGTGCCAGCAGCCAGGGCCGGATCACTGAAGCTTTCTTT
j_gene: TRBJ2-3; d_gene: NA; v_gene: TRBV5-1; abundance: NA; CDR3aa: CASSLDRAAGGDTQYF; CDR3nt: TGCGCCAGCAGCTTGGACCGGGCCGCCGGAGGGGATACGCAGTATTTT
j_gene: TRBJ2-2; d_gene: NA; v_gene: TRBV24-1; abundance: NA; CDR3aa: CATSDYPGSDPNTGELFF; CDR3nt: TGTGCCACCAGTGATTATCCCGGGAGCGACCCGAACACCGGGGAGCTGTTTTTT
j_gene: TRBJ2-3; d_gene: TRBD2; v_gene: TRBV20-1; abundance: NA; CDR3aa: CSARDERGNTDTQYF; CDR3nt: TGCAGTGCTAGAGACGAGCGGGGGAACACAGATACGCAGTATTTT
j_gene: TRBJ2-2; d_gene: NA; v_gene: TRBV10-3; abundance: few; CDR3aa: CAISEPLDGNTGELFF; CDR3nt: TGTGCCATCAGTGAGCCTTTGGACGGGAACACCGGGGAGCTGTTTTTT
j_gene: TRBJ2-1; d_gene: TRBD1; v_gene: TRBV29-1; abundance: NA; CDR3aa: CSVVDLWDRSLSNEQFF; CDR3nt: TGCAGCGTTGTGGACCTTTGGGACAGGTCTTTGTCGAATGAGCAGTTCTTC
j_gene: TRBJ1-6; d_gene: TRBD1; v_gene: TRBV5-5; abundance: NA; CDR3aa: CASSLDRASPSPLHF; CDR3nt: TGTGCCAGCAGCTTAGACAGGGCGAGCCCTTCACCCCTCCACTTT
j_gene: TRBJ2-1; d_gene: TRBD2; v_gene: TRBV7-2; abundance: NA; CDR3aa: CASSSLRDYALLAGYNEQFF; CDR3nt: TGTGCCAGCAGCTCCTTACGGGACTATGCCCTCCTAGCGGGGTACAATGAGCAGTTCTTC
j_gene: TRBJ2-5; d_gene: TRBD2; v_gene: TRBV5-1; abundance: many; CDR3aa: CASSNTRTSGGVQTQYF; CDR3nt: TGCGCCAGCAGCAATACAAGGACTAGCGGGGGGGTTCAGACCCAGTACTTC
j_gene: TRBJ2-1; d_gene: NA; v_gene: TRBV4-2; abundance: once; CDR3aa: CASSQDQGGTYNEQFF; CDR3nt: TGTGCCAGCAGCCAAGATCAGGGGGGGACCTACAATGAGCAGTTCTTC
j_gene: TRBJ2-7; d_gene: NA; v_gene: TRBV6-2/TRBV6-3; abundance: NA; CDR3aa: CASRAGRPYEQYF; CDR3nt: TGTGCCAGCAGGGCAGGCCGACCCTACGAGCAGTACTTC
j_gene: TRBJ1-6; d_gene: TRBD1; v_gene: TRBV5-1; abundance: NA; CDR3aa: CASSPLDRGNSPLHF; CDR3nt: TGCGCCAGCAGCCCCCTCGACAGGGGCAATTCACCCCTCCACTTT
j_gene: TRBJ1-2; d_gene: NA; v_gene: TRBV7-2; abundance: many; CDR3aa: CASSLGTDKGSRKLSF; CDR3nt: TGTGCCAGCAGTCTCGGGACGGACAAAGGTTCTAGAAAACTTTCCTTC
j_gene: TRBJ2-5; d_gene: NA; v_gene: TRBV5-4; abundance: NA; CDR3aa: CASSLSTDDQETQYF; CDR3nt: TGTGCCAGCAGCTTGAGTACAGACGATCAAGAGACCCAGTACTTC
j_gene: TRBJ2-1; d_gene: TRBD2; v_gene: TRBV12-3/TRBV12-4; abundance: few; CDR3aa: CASRTSGRGSEQFF; CDR3nt: TGTGCCAGCAGGACTAGCGGGAGGGGCAGTGAGCAGTTCTTC
j_gene: TRBJ1-5; d_gene: NA; v_gene: TRBV5-8; abundance: NA; CDR3aa: CASRGTSGQPQHF; CDR3nt: TGTGCCAGCAGGGGCACTTCAGGACAGCCCCAGCATTTT
j_gene: TRBJ2-2; d_gene: TRBD2; v_gene: TRBV12-3/TRBV12-4; abundance: NA; CDR3aa: CAIWGGSTGELFF; CDR3nt: TGTGCCATCTGGGGGGGGAGCACCGGGGAGCTGTTTTTT
j_gene: TRBJ2-2; d_gene: NA; v_gene: TRBV7-3; abundance: few; CDR3aa: CASSPQGLGELFF; CDR3nt: TGTGCCAGCAGCCCCCAGGGGCTGGGTGAGCTGTTTTTT
j_gene: TRBJ2-5; d_gene: NA; v_gene: TRBV12-3/TRBV12-4; abundance: few; CDR3aa: CASSSRDSDSKTQYF; CDR3nt: TGTGCCAGCAGTTCTCGGGACTCCGACTCAAAGACCCAGTACTTC
j_gene: TRBJ2-7; d_gene: TRBD1; v_gene: TRBV12-3/TRBV12-4; abundance: NA; CDR3aa: CASSLGQGKKYF; CDR3nt: TGTGCCAGCAGTCTAGGACAGGGTAAAAAGTACTTC
j_gene: TRBJ2-4; d_gene: TRBD2; v_gene: TRBV7-8; abundance: few; CDR3aa: CASSLAGPSGGRGNIQYF; CDR3nt: TGTGCCAGCAGCTTAGCGGGACCTAGCGGGGGACGTGGAAACATTCAGTACTTC
j_gene: TRBJ1-1; d_gene: NA; v_gene: TRBV20-1; abundance: NA; CDR3aa: CSARNPGAAIRNTEAFF; CDR3nt: TGCAGTGCTAGAAACCCAGGGGCCGCGATCCGGAACACTGAAGCTTTCTTT
j_gene: TRBJ1-1; d_gene: NA; v_gene: TRBV5-1; abundance: few; CDR3aa: CASSLATQNTEAFF; CDR3nt: TGCGCCAGCAGCTTGGCGACCCAGAACACTGAAGCTTTCTTT
j_gene: TRBJ2-1; d_gene: NA; v_gene: TRBV9; abundance: few; CDR3aa: CASSTRHEENEQFF; CDR3nt: TGTGCCAGCAGCACCCGACACGAGGAAAATGAGCAGTTCTTC
j_gene: TRBJ2-2; d_gene: NA; v_gene: TRBV11-2; abundance: NA; CDR3aa: CASSLGRGTGRTGELFF; CDR3nt: TGTGCCAGCAGCTTAGGGCGCGGGACCGGGCGCACCGGGGAGCTGTTTTTT
j_gene: TRBJ1-1; d_gene: NA; v_gene: TRBV12-3/TRBV12-4; abundance: NA; CDR3aa: CASSPAQGITEAFF; CDR3nt: TGTGCCAGCAGCCCTGCCCAGGGTATAACTGAAGCTTTCTTT
j_gene: TRBJ1-1; d_gene: NA; v_gene: TRBV12-3/TRBV12-4; abundance: NA; CDR3aa: CASSFGQKNTEAFF; CDR3nt: TGTGCCAGCAGTTTCGGACAGAAGAACACTGAAGCTTTCTTT
j_gene: TRBJ1-1; d_gene: TRBD1; v_gene: TRBV18; abundance: NA; CDR3aa: CASSPYPGQMNTEAFF; CDR3nt: TGTGCCAGCTCTCCCTACCCGGGACAGATGAACACTGAAGCTTTCTTT
j_gene: TRBJ2-1; d_gene: NA; v_gene: TRBV4-3; abundance: many; CDR3aa: CASSQSGMEGNEQFF; CDR3nt: TGCGCCAGCAGCCAGTCCGGGATGGAGGGAAATGAGCAGTTCTTC
j_gene: TRBJ1-5; d_gene: TRBD1; v_gene: TRBV12-3/TRBV12-4; abundance: NA; CDR3aa: CASSPRGATGEVVGNQPQHF; CDR3nt: TGTGCCAGCAGCCCCAGAGGGGCGACAGGGGAGGTAGTAGGCAATCAGCCCCAGCATTTT
j_gene: TRBJ2-5; d_gene: NA; v_gene: TRBV6-5; abundance: few; CDR3aa: CASRGWTEKYQETQYF; CDR3nt: TGTGCCAGCAGAGGGTGGACAGAAAAGTACCAAGAGACCCAGTACTTC
j_gene: TRBJ2-3; d_gene: NA; v_gene: TRBV6-2/TRBV6-3; abundance: NA; CDR3aa: CASSSIFTGPTDTQYF; CDR3nt: TGTGCCAGCAGCTCAATTTTTACGGGACCCACAGATACGCAGTATTTT
j_gene: TRBJ2-3; d_gene: NA; v_gene: TRBV7-2; abundance: NA; CDR3aa: CASSPQGGPPYF; CDR3nt: TGTGCCAGCAGCCCCCAGGGGGGGCCACCGTATTTT
j_gene: TRBJ1-2; d_gene: NA; v_gene: TRBV7-3; abundance: few; CDR3aa: CASSRRAGEGYTF; CDR3nt: TGTGCCAGCAGCCGGCGGGCCGGGGAGGGCTACACCTTC
j_gene: TRBJ2-6; d_gene: NA; v_gene: TRBV24-1; abundance: few; CDR3aa: CATSDPGESGANVLTF; CDR3nt: TGTGCCACCAGTGATCCAGGGGAAAGTGGGGCCAACGTCCTGACTTTC
j_gene: TRBJ1-1; d_gene: NA; v_gene: TRBV6-2/TRBV6-3; abundance: NA; CDR3aa: CASSHETTDTEAFF; CDR3nt: TGTGCCAGCAGTCACGAAACGACAGACACTGAAGCTTTCTTT
j_gene: TRBJ2-5; d_gene: TRBD2; v_gene: TRBV7-9; abundance: NA; CDR3aa: CASSLGTLAGGSFQETQYF; CDR3nt: TGTGCCAGCAGCTTGGGGACGCTAGCGGGAGGGTCCTTCCAAGAGACCCAGTACTTC
j_gene: TRBJ2-7; d_gene: NA; v_gene: TRBV4-3; abundance: few; CDR3aa: CASSQEGGDRYF; CDR3nt: TGCGCCAGCAGCCAAGAAGGGGGGGACCGGTACTTC